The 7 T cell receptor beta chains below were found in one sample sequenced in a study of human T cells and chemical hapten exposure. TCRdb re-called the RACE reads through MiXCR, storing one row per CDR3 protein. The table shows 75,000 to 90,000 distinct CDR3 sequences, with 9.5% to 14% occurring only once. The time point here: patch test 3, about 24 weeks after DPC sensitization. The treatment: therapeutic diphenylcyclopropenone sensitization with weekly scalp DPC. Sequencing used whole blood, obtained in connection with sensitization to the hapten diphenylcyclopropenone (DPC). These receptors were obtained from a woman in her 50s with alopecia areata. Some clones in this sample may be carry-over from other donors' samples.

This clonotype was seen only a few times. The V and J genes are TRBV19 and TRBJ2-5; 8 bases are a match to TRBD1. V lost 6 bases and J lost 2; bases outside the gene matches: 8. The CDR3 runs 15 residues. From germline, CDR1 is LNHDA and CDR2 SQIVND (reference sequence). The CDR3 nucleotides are TGTGCCAGTAGCCCTGACAGGGGCAATCAAGAGACCCAGTACTTC. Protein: CASSPDRGNQETQYF. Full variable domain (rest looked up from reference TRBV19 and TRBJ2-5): DGGITQSPKYLFRKEGQNVTLSCEQNLNHDAMYWYRQDPGQGLRLIYYSQIVNDFQKGDIAEGYSVSREKKESFPLTVTSAQKNPTAFYLCASSPDRGNQETQYFGPGTRLLVL.

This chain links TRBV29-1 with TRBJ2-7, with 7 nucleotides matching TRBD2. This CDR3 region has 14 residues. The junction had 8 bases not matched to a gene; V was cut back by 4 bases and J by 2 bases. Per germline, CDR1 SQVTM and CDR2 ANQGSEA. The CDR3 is CSVARAGRTYEQYF. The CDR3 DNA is TGCAGCGTTGCCCGAGCGGGAAGGACCTACGAGCAGTACTTC.

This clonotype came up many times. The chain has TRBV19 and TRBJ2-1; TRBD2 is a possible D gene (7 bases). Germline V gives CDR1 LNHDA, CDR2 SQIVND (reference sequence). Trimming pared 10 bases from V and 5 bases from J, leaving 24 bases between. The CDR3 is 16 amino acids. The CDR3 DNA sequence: TGTGCCACAAAGGGGGGAGGGCCGAGTATCGACAATGAGCAGTTCTTC. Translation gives CATKGGGPSIDNEQFF.

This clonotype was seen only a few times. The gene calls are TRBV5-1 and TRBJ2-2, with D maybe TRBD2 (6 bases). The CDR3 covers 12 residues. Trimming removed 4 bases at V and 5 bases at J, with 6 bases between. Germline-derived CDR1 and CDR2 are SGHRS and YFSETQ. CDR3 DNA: TGCGCCAGCAGCCGGGAGACCGGGGAGCTGTTTTTT. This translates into CASSRETGELFF.

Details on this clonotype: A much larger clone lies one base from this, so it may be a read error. The CDR3 is CASSSLPPSNPNTGELFF. The CDR3 DNA follows: TGTGCCAGCAGCTCGCTGCCCCCTAGCAACCCGAACACCGGGGAGCTGTTTTTT. The chain links TRBV7-9 to TRBJ2-2; weak D call: TRBD2 (5 bases). The CDR3 is 18 residues long. Trimming cost V 4 bases and J 0 bases, with 18 bases left between them. Germline CDR1 reads SEHNR; CDR2 reads FQNEAQ (reference sequence).

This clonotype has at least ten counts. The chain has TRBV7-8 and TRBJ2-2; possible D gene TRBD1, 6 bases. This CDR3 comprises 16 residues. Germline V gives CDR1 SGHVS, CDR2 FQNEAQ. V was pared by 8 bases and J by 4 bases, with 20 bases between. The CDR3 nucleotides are TGTGCCAGCCCCGTGGGGAACAGGGTGGTCACCGGGGAGCTGTTTTTT. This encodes CASPVGNRVVTGELFF.

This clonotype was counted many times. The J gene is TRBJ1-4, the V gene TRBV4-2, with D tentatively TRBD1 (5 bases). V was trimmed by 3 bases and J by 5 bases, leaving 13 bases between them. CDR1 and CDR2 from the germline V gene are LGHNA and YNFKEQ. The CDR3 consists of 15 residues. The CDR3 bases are TGTGCCAGCAGCCAGTCCGGGACGGGAAATGAAAAACTGTTTTTT. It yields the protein CASSQSGTGNEKLFF.